This TCR beta chain was documented in a study of blood T cells in healthy people across ages. Combining a sample-barcoded 5' primer with a J-beta primer mix, a second PCR ran for roughly 7 to 12 cycles. TCRdb redid the calling of the 5' RACE reads with MiXCR, one entry per CDR3 protein. The sample shows 850,000 to 1,100,000 distinct CDR3 sequences, under 40% of them seen only once. Trimming cost V 5 bases and J 7 bases, with 14 bases left between them. There are 14 residues in the CDR3. Germline assignment: CDR1 LGHDT and CDR2 YNNKEL (reference sequence). This sequence joins TRBV3-1 and TRBJ2-2; D is possibly TRBD1 or TRBD2 (5 bases each). Sample: blood. The receptor's source is a man aged 18 to 29 in good health. CDR3 coding DNA: TGTGCCAGCAGCGCGGGTACAGGTGGCGGGGAGCTGTTTTTT. This sequence encodes CASSAGTGGGELFF.